The T cell receptor (beta chain) described here comes from a study of blood T cell repertoires in COVID-19. Profiled with immunoSEQ multiplex PCR; TCRdb holds only in-frame clones, not every one. The profile shows some 250,000 clones, approximately 85% of them singletons. CDR1 and CDR2 from the germline V gene are MNHEY and SVGAGI. There are 15 residues in the CDR3. V was trimmed by 0 bases and J by 5 bases, leaving 13 bases between them. The chain links TRBV6-5 to TRBJ1-2; D may be TRBD1 (6 bases). Sequenced input: peripheral blood. The sequence was obtained from a woman aged 55-69 years with active or convalescent COVID-19. This CDR3 is CASSYSGGAEYGYTF. CDR3 in DNA: TGTGCCAGCAGTTACTCGGGGGGGGCCGAATATGGCTACACCTTC.